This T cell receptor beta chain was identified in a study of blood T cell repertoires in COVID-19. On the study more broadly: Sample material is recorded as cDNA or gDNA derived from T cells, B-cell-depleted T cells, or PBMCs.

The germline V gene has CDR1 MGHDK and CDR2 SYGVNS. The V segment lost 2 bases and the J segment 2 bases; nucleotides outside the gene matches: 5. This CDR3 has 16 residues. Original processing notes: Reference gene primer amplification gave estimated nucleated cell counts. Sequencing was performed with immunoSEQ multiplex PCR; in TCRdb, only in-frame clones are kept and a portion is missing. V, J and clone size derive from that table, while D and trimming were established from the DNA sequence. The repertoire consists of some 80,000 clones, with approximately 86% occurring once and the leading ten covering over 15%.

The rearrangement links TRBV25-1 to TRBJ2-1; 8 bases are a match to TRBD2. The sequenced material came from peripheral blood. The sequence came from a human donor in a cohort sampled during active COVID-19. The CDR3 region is CASSELSGGPYNEQFF. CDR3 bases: TGTGCCAGCAGTGAACTCAGCGGGGGCCCCTACAATGAGCAGTTCTTC.